These T cell receptor beta chains were read from a single sample in a study of shared clonotypes between healthy human individuals. The table came from immunoSEQ multiplex PCR; TCRdb's copy has only in-frame clones and leaves some out. Of around 1.5 million clones listed, around 98% are singletons. Sequenced: naive CD4+ T cells sorted from blood. The origin of the receptors is a man aged 25-40 years in good health. The CDR3 runs from the conserved cysteine through the conserved F or W. Each record gives: J gene, V gene, CDR3 protein.

TRBJ2-7	TRBV7-2	CASSWDRAIRVGYEQYF
TRBJ1-1	TRBV28	CASSSPGRGSEAFF
TRBJ1-1	TRBV5-8	CASSLNRGGWSDTEAFF
TRBJ1-5	TRBV5-4	CASSFVIDGGSQPQHF
TRBJ1-1	TRBV10-3	CAISESKPLGTEAFF
TRBJ1-1	TRBV19	CASSMAAGRENTEAFF
TRBJ1-3	TRBV28	CASNGQGIGTIYF
TRBJ1-1	TRBV30	CAWGHAVGTEAFF
TRBJ2-2	TRBV6-1	CASSRTGTTGELFF
TRBJ1-2	TRBV12-1	CASSFALFDPYGYTF
TRBJ2-1	TRBV2	CASSPGVLQFF
TRBJ1-5	TRBV5-5	CASSFRTGNNQPQHF
TRBJ2-1	TRBV29-1	CSVLFGHWQFF
TRBJ2-1	TRBV28	CASSPRGSYSGEQFF
TRBJ1-2	TRBV15	CATSKDSYGYTF
TRBJ2-5	TRBV9	CASSVRGIQETQYF
TRBJ2-7	TRBV5-8	CASSLGQRYYEQYF
TRBJ2-1	TRBV5-1	CASSFREGLNNEQFF
TRBJ1-2	TRBV7-2	CASSLSGQTNYGYTF
TRBJ1-5	TRBV2	CASAQGQPQHF
TRBJ1-2	TRBV18	CASSEGPGINYGYTF
TRBJ2-7	TRBV11-2	CASSSRGGRENEQYF
TRBJ2-5	TRBV7-9	CASSSGETQYF
TRBJ2-3	TRBV28	CASRRGRTSKHTQYF
TRBJ2-1	TRBV9	CASSVAGSYNEQFF
TRBJ2-4	TRBV7-2	CASSSGQRMYF